This entry lists 27 T cell receptor beta chains sequenced from one sample in a study of T cell repertoires in cytomegalovirus infection. MiXCR, run by TCRdb on the reads, gives a single entry per CDR3 protein. Of around 740,000 distinct CDR3 sequences listed, 35% to 45% are singletons. The specimen was PBMCs. These receptors originate from a human donor in good health (CMV status not recorded). Some clones in this sample may be carry-over from other donors' samples.

This clonotype was seen a few times. In DNA form, the CDR3 reads TGTGCTAGTGGTTTGATCCGGGGCGAGCAGTACTTC. This codes for CASGLIRGEQYF. This sequence joins TRBV12-5 and TRBJ2-7, with a possible D match to TRBD2 (5 bases). The CDR3 contains 12 residues. Trimming stripped 2 bases from V and 6 bases from J, with 8 bases between. Germline values: CDR1 LGHNT, CDR2 FRNRAP.

The CDR3 spells CASSTNNQPQHF. The CDR3 nucleotides read TGCGCCAGCAGCACTAACAATCAGCCCCAGCATTTT. The V gene is TRBV10-1, the J gene TRBJ1-5; D gene uncertain. The CDR3 spans 12 residues. Germline CDR1 and CDR2: WNHNN and SYGVQD (reference sequence). V lost 6 bases and J 3 bases, leaving 6 bases between the germline ends.

This clonotype was found a few times. This chain uses TRBV4-2 with TRBJ1-2, with D unclear. V was pared by 0 bases and J by 4 bases, with 18 bases between. Germline CDR1 and CDR2: LGHNA and YNFKEQ. The CDR3 runs 17 residues. The CDR3 region has the DNA TGTGCCAGCAGCCAAGATTGGAGTGCCGGGTCGAGCTATGGCTACACCTTC. As protein: CASSQDWSAGSSYGYTF.

The chain has TRBV4-2 and TRBJ1-3, with D possibly matching TRBD1 (5 bases). Germline-derived CDR1 and CDR2 are LGHNA and YNFKEQ. The CDR3 has 16 amino acids. Trimming took off 4 bases at V and 4 bases at J, with 17 bases between the two ends. The CDR3 spells CASSPSPGSPGNTIYF. CDR3 sequence (DNA): TGTGCCAGCAGCCCTTCCCCAGGGTCTCCCGGAAACACCATATATTTT.

This clonotype was counted a few times. This chain connects TRBV27 to TRBJ2-1; 8 nucleotides align to TRBD2. The V gene's germline CDR1 is MNHEY and CDR2 SMNVEV (reference sequence). The CDR3 loop spans 17 amino acids. V lost 6 bases and J lost 6; bases outside the gene matches: 16. The CDR3, as DNA: TGTGCCAGCAGCCAACCCCCTGGACTAGCAATCACCAATGAGCAGTTCTTC. This gives the protein CASSQPPGLAITNEQFF.

This clonotype was seen a handful of times. The DNA of the CDR3 is TGCGCCAGCAGCTTACGTCCCGGAGATAATTCACCCCTCCACTTT. This encodes CASSLRPGDNSPLHF. The chain is built from TRBV5-1 and TRBJ1-6; D gene unclear. V gave up 2 bases and J gave up 5 bases, with 11 bases separating them. There are 15 residues in the CDR3. The germline gives CDR1 SGHRS, CDR2 YFSETQ.

This clonotype was seen a few times. The chain links TRBV11-2 to TRBJ2-3; D may be TRBD1 (6 bases). V was shortened by 2 bases and J by 10 bases, with 10 bases between the two germline ends. The CDR3 spans 12 residues. Germline CDR1 is SGHAT and CDR2 is FQNNGV. The CDR3, as DNA: TGTGCCAGCAGCTTAACCAAGGGGGCGCAGTATTTT. This translates into CASSLTKGAQYF.

The rearrangement links TRBV4-2 to TRBJ2-1; 13 bases agree with TRBD2. Per the germline V gene, CDR1 is LGHNA and CDR2 is YNFKEQ. This CDR3 contains 19 residues. Trimming removed 0 bases from V and 8 bases from J; junction bases left unmatched: 13. The CDR3 here is CASSQDLGGRLAGGHEQFF. CDR3 DNA: TGTGCCAGCAGCCAAGATTTAGGGGGGAGACTAGCGGGAGGTCATGAGCAGTTCTTC.

The chain is built from TRBV6-5 and TRBJ1-2; 7 positions match TRBD1. The germline gives CDR1 MNHEY, CDR2 SVGAGI. V was clipped by 5 bases and J by 2 bases; unmatched bases: 5. The CDR3 spans 14 residues. CDR3 in DNA: TGTGCCAGCAGTCGGACGACAGGGAACTATGGCTACACCTTC. Translating it yields CASSRTTGNYGYTF.

This clonotype was counted many times. The gene calls are TRBV7-9 and TRBJ2-3, with D perhaps matching TRBD1 (5 bases). In germline, CDR1 is SEHNR, CDR2 FQNEAQ (reference sequence). Trimming cost V 2 bases and J 2 bases, with 8 bases left between them. The CDR3 contains 14 residues. CDR3 bases: TGTGCCAGCAGCTTATGGGGCCTCACAGATACGCAGTATTTT. Translating it yields CASSLWGLTDTQYF.

The chain recombines TRBV14 with TRBJ1-3, with D unresolved. The CDR3 runs 14 residues. V was cut by 4 bases and J by 5 bases, with 12 bases left in between. Germline loops: CDR1 SGHDN, CDR2 FVKESK. The CDR3, as DNA: TGTGCCAGCAGCCGTGCAGAGAGAAGAAACACCATATATTTT. Encoded protein: CASSRAERRNTIYF.

This clonotype has at least ten counts. V gene TRBV12-5 combines with J gene TRBJ1-1, with D unclear. Germline CDR1 and CDR2: LGHNT and FRNRAP. Trimming cost V 0 bases and J 1 base, with 9 bases left between them. The CDR3 has 15 residues. The CDR3 nucleotides are TGTGCTAGTGGTTTGGTACTTGGTAGGAACACTGAAGCTTTCTTT. Translating gives CASGLVLGRNTEAFF.

This clonotype has just a few counts. The chain joins TRBV5-3 to TRBJ2-1; 13 nucleotides match TRBD2. TRBV5-3 is flagged as an ORF with uncertain function. This CDR3 has 17 residues. Trimming at V came to 10 bases and at J to 3 bases, leaving 13 bases not matched to a gene. The CDR3 loop is CAWGLAGSIQVYNEQFF. The CDR3 DNA reads as TGTGCCTGGGGACTAGCGGGATCAATTCAGGTCTACAATGAGCAGTTCTTC.

The chain uses TRBV6-1 and TRBJ2-5, with 7 nucleotides matching TRBD2. The CDR3 runs 15 residues. CDR1 and CDR2 from the germline V gene are MNHNS and SASEGT. The V and J ends lost 2 bases and 5 bases, in that order; junction bases with no gene match: 8. Written as DNA, the CDR3 is TGTGCCAGCAGTGAATTCCGGGGGGATCGGGAGACCCAGTACTTC. Translating it yields CASSEFRGDRETQYF.

This clonotype has just a few counts. The rearrangement uses TRBV11-1 and TRBJ1-6, with 10 positions matching TRBD1. Unmatched junction bases numbered 7, after V lost 5 bases and J lost 6 bases. Germline lookup yields CDR1 SGHAT and CDR2 FQDESV (reference sequence). This CDR3 region has 16 residues. In nucleotides, the CDR3 is TGTGCCAGCAGCACCGGACAGGGGGTCGGTAATTCACCCCTCCACTTT. This encodes CASSTGQGVGNSPLHF.

With respect to this clonotype: This may come from a read error, since a much larger clone is one base off. This likely comes from a read error, as the CDR3 has no conserved phenylalanine or tryptophan at its end. The rearrangement links TRBV7-2 to TRBJ1-6, with 7 positions matching TRBD1. This CDR3 is 16 amino acids long. With V trimmed by 5 bases and J by 3 bases, 7 bases remained unmatched. Germline V lookup: CDR1 SGHTA, CDR2 FQGNSA. The CDR3 bases are TGTGCCAGCAGCAATACCCGGGACAGCTATAATTCACCCCTCCACTAT. Protein: CASSNTRDSYNSPLHY.

The V call is TRBV28, the J call TRBJ1-5; D may be TRBD1 (5 bases). Between the trimmed V and J ends, which lost 3 bases and 0 bases, there was a span of 18 bases. In germline, CDR1 is MDHEN, CDR2 SYDVKM. This CDR3 contains 18 residues. In nucleotides, the CDR3 is TGTGCCAGCAGTTTCCGGGGGGGACGGCAGTATAGCAATCAGCCCCAGCATTTT. Protein sequence: CASSFRGGRQYSNQPQHF. Based on the CDR3 plus reference TRBV28 and TRBJ1-5, the full variable domain is DVKVTQSSRYLVKRTGEKVFLECVQDMDHENMFWYRQDPGLGLRLIYFSYDVKMKEKGDIPEGYSVSREKKERFSLILESASTNQTSMYLCASSFRGGRQYSNQPQHFGDGTRLSIL.

This clonotype was observed many times. The V call is TRBV28, the J call TRBJ1-1; D not certain. Trimming pared 1 base from V and 2 bases from J, leaving 8 bases between. CDR3 length: 14 amino acids. CDR1 is MDHEN, CDR2 SYDVKM, per germline. CDR3 nucleotide sequence: TGTGCCAGCAGTTTATACTCGACAAACACTGAAGCTTTCTTT. Its protein is CASSLYSTNTEAFF.

The chain joins TRBV12-3 or TRBV12-4 to TRBJ2-2; D possibly corresponds to TRBD2 (6 bases). With 6 bases removed from V and 4 bases from J, the gap between germline ends came to 15 bases. The CDR3 contains 15 residues. DNA of the CDR3: TGTGCCAGCAGCCTTACTAGCCTTCCCACCGGGGAGCTGTTTTTT. This gives the protein CASSLTSLPTGELFF.

V and J are TRBV24-1 and TRBJ2-2; D perhaps matches TRBD2 (5 bases). Between the trimmed V and J ends, which lost 4 bases and 7 bases, there was a span of 9 bases. Per the germline V gene, CDR1 is KGHDR and CDR2 is SFDVKD. There are 13 residues in the CDR3. The CDR3 region is CATSEREIGELFF. The DNA for the CDR3 is TGTGCCACCAGTGAGAGGGAGATCGGGGAGCTGTTTTTT.

This clonotype was counted a few times. The chain combines TRBV24-1 with TRBJ2-1; D uncertain. This CDR3 is built from 11 residues. Germline V lookup: CDR1 KGHDR, CDR2 SFDVKD. V was shortened by 2 bases and J by 7 bases, with 2 bases between the two germline ends. For the CDR3, the DNA is TGTGCCACCAGTGATTATAATGAGCAGTTCTTC. It translates to CATSDYNEQFF.

The rearrangement links TRBV19 to TRBJ1-1, with D perhaps matching TRBD1 (5 bases). The CDR3 has 13 residues. V dropped 11 bases and J dropped 4 bases, with 17 bases sitting between them. The germline CDR1 and CDR2 sequences are LNHDA and SQIVND (reference sequence). CDR3 sequence reads: CASTGGGSTEAFF. The CDR3 nucleotides read TGTGCCTCTACAGGTGGGGGGAGCACTGAAGCTTTCTTT.

The chain couples TRBV5-8 to TRBJ1-1; TRBD1 aligns across 7 bases. This CDR3 is 14 amino acids long. Germline values: CDR1 SGHTS, CDR2 YDEGEE. Trimming cost V 2 bases and J 4 bases; bases outside gene matches: 5. The DNA for the CDR3 is TGTGCCAGCAGCTTTATGGGACAGAGCACTGAAGCTTTCTTT. Encoded protein: CASSFMGQSTEAFF.

The V and J genes are TRBV29-1 and TRBJ2-3; possible D gene TRBD2, 5 bases. Per the germline V gene, CDR1 is SQVTM and CDR2 is ANQGSEA. This CDR3 spans 13 amino acids. V lost 6 bases and J lost 5, with 15 bases in between. In DNA form, the CDR3 reads TGCAGCGTCATAGGCCCTGGGAGAGATACGCAGTATTTT. The encoded protein is CSVIGPGRDTQYF.

As for this clonotype: Without the conserved terminal phenylalanine or tryptophan, this CDR3 likely stems from a read error. This chain connects TRBV28 to TRBJ1-1; D is uncertain. The CDR3 has 12 residues. The V gene's germline CDR1 is MDHEN and CDR2 SYDVKM. With 3 bases removed from V and 11 bases from J, the gap between germline ends came to 13 bases. For the CDR3, the DNA is TGTGCCAGCAGTTTCGGGCTAAAAGGGGCTTTCTTG. Protein: CASSFGLKGAFL.

The rearrangement links TRBV6-1 to TRBJ1-5; the match to TRBD1 covers 9 bases. CDR1 MNHNS and CDR2 SASEGT come from the germline V gene. The V and J ends lost 5 bases and 5 bases, in that order; junction bases with no gene match: 7. There are 15 residues in the CDR3. The CDR3 nucleotides are TGTGCCAGCAGTCCTACGACAGGGGGTGATCAGCCCCAGCATTTT. Translation gives CASSPTTGGDQPQHF.

This clonotype was counted between two and nine times. V usage is TRBV7-2 and J usage is TRBJ1-5; D gene ambiguous. The germline V gene has CDR1 SGHTA and CDR2 FQGNSA. The CDR3 runs 14 residues. V lost 1 base to trimming and J lost 15 bases, with 19 bases between them. This CDR3 reads CASSLVPSGPLRHF. CDR3 coding DNA: TGTGCCAGCAGCTTAGTCCCATCCGGGCCTTTAAGGCATTTT.